The clone carrying this TCR beta chain was seen once. Profiling relied on immunoSEQ multiplex PCR, and the TCRdb table lists in-frame clones only, not all of them. The data show approximately 130,000 clones, with approximately 96% seen just once and 0.44% held by the top ten. The sample originates from a study of T cell changes during pregnancy in multiple sclerosis. The ends were cut back, 5 bases at V and 7 bases at J, with 11 bases in the middle. Looked up from germline, CDR1 is SGHAT and CDR2 is FQNNGV. The CDR3 length is 12 residues. This TCR was sampled from a female donor with multiple sclerosis, enrolled in a pregnancy study. This material consisted of peripheral blood, taken after pregnancy. The V gene is TRBV11-2, the J gene TRBJ1-1; weak D call: TRBD1 (5 bases). The CDR3 is CASSTAGFEAFF. CDR3 nucleotides: TGTGCCAGCAGCACGGCAGGGTTTGAAGCTTTCTTT.